The 2 T cell receptor beta chains presented below share a single source sample, sequenced in a study of early T cells in non-severe SARS-CoV-2 infection. TCRdb fed the 5' RACE reads into MiXCR, producing one record per CDR3 protein. The table shows approximately 110,000 distinct CDR3 sequences, with more than 12% occurring only once. Sequenced material: whole blood. These receptors all stem from an adult who was a healthcare worker with PCR-confirmed SARS-CoV-2 infection or an uninfected control (not recorded which).

In DNA form, the CDR3 reads TGTGCCAGCAGCTTGGCCCCGGGAGCCATCGATGAGCAGTTCTTC. It codes for CASSLAPGAIDEQFF. The V call is TRBV7-3, the J call TRBJ2-1, with D possibly being TRBD2 (6 bases). The CDR3 is made up of 15 amino acids. Germline V CDR1 and CDR2: SGHTA, FQGTGA. Trimming shortened V by 3 bases and J by 8 bases, and 17 bases separated the two germline ends.

The V gene is TRBV2, the J gene TRBJ2-5; D is perhaps TRBD1 (6 bases). Per the germline V gene, CDR1 is SNHLY and CDR2 is FYNNEI. The CDR3 runs 14 residues. V lost 5 bases to trimming and J lost 2 bases, with 12 bases between them. The CDR3 here is CASSTQGSQETQYF. The DNA of the CDR3 is TGTGCCAGCAGTACCCAGGGGTCACAAGAGACCCAGTACTTC.